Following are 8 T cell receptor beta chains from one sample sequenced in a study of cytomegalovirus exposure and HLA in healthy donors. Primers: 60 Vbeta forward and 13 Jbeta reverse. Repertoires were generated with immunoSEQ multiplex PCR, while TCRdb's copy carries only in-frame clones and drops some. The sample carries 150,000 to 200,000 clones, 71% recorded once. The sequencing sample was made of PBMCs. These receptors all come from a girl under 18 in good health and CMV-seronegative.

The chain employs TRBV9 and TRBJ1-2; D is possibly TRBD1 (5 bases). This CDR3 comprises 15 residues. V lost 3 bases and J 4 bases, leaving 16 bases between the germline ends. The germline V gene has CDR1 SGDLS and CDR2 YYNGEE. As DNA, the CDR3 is TGTGCCAGCAGCGCGGACAACCCGCAAACCTATGGCTACACCTTC. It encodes CASSADNPQTYGYTF.

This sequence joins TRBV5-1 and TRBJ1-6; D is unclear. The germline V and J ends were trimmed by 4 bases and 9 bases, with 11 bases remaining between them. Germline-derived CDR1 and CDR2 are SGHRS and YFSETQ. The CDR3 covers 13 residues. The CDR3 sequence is CASSPNEPSPLHF. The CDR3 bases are TGCGCCAGCAGCCCAAACGAGCCTTCACCCCTCCACTTT.

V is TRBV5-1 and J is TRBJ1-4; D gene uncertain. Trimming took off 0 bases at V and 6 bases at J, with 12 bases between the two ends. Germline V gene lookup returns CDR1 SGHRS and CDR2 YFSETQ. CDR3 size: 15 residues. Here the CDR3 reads CASSLVGSSDEKLFF. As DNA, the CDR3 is TGCGCCAGCAGCTTGGTTGGGAGTTCGGATGAAAAACTGTTTTTT.

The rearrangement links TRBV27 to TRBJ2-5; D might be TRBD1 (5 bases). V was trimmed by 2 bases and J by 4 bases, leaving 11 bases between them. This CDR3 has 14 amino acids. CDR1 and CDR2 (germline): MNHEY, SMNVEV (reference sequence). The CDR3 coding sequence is TGTGCCAGCAGTTTAAATCGTAGGGGAGAGACCCAGTACTTC. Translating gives CASSLNRRGETQYF.

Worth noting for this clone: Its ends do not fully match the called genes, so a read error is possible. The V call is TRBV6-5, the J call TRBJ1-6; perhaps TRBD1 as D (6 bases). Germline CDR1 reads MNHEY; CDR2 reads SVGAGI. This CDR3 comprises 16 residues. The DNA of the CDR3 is TGTGCCAGCAGTTACGCCAGGGGTATCGTAAATTCACCCCTCAACTTT. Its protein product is CASSYARGIVNSPLNF.

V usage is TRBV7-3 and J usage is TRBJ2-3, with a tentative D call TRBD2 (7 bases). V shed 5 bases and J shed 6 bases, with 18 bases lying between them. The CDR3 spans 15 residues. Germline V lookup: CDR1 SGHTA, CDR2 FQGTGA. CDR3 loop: CASSNRGGGGDTQYF. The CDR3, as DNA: TGTGCCAGCAGCAACCGTGGGGGAGGGGGGGATACGCAGTATTTT.

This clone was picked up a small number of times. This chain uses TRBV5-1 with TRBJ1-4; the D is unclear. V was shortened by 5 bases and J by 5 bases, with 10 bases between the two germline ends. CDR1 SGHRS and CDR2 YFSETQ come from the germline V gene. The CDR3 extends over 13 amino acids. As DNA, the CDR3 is TGCGCCAGCAGTCCCGACTTGAATGAAAAACTGTTTTTT. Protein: CASSPDLNEKLFF.

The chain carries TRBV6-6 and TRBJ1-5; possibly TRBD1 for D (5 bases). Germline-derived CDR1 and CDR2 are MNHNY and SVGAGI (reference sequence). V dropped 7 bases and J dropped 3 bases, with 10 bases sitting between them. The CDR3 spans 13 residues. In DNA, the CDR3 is TGTGCCAGCAAAGGGGTTAACAATCAGCCCCAGCATTTT. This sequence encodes CASKGVNNQPQHF.